The T cell receptor (beta chain) under discussion was sequenced for a study of a mutant IDH1 vaccine in newly diagnosed glioma. Study background: The initiation of vaccination occurred 4-6 weeks after radiotherapy alone, or with temozolomide cycles. Patients arrived already treated with radiotherapy, temozolomide, or both, most having had both. Overall study results and limits: Evidence of vaccine-induced immune responses was documented in 80% to 95% of patients.

Per the germline V gene, CDR1 is SEHNR and CDR2 is FQNEAQ (reference sequence). This CDR3 contains 15 residues. Trimming removed 4 bases from V and 7 bases from J, with 17 bases in between. Comments on this clone: Antigen specificity is unknown.

Clones were read by immunoSEQ multiplex PCR, and TCRdb kept only the in-frame ones, dropping some. The sample lists roughly 43,000 clones, around 85% seen once, with less than 3% in the top ten. The time point denotes: week 23, last vaccination. A 20-mer mutant IDH1 peptide at 300 ug was injected subcutaneously with topical imiquimod. The sample consisted of PBMCs, taken from a glioma patient whose treatment included an IDH1 peptide vaccine. V gene TRBV7-9 combines with J gene TRBJ2-1; TRBD1 might be the D (6 bases). This sequence was found in a woman in her late teens or twenties with glioma. Some clones in this sample may be carry-over from other donors' samples. CDR3 protein: CASSSRDMTWNEQFF. Written as DNA, the CDR3 is TGTGCCAGCAGCTCCCGGGACATGACTTGGAATGAGCAGTTCTTC.